Presented here are 4 T cell receptor beta chains from one specimen sequenced in a study of control samples from healthy donors and cancer patients. Assay: immunoSEQ multiplex PCR; the TCRdb copy retains only in-frame clones and omits some. The table lists roughly 120,000 clones, about 95% of them singletons. The specimen was blood. The receptors were gathered from a man aged 25 to 45 in good health.

The chain employs TRBV25-1 and TRBJ1-2; a possible D gene is TRBD1 (6 bases). There are 14 residues in the CDR3. Germline V CDR1 and CDR2: MGHDK, SYGVNS. Trimming took off 8 bases at V and 3 bases at J, with 16 bases between the two ends. CDR3: CASPGGGVYYGYTF. In DNA, the CDR3 is TGTGCCAGCCCTGGGGGGGGCGTGTACTATGGCTACACCTTC.

This chain joins TRBV18 and TRBJ1-5, with D unclear. The CDR3 is made up of 12 amino acids. Germline V gives CDR1 KGHSH, CDR2 LQKENI. V lost 2 bases and J lost 3, with 2 bases in between. This chain's CDR3 is CASSPDNQPQHF. The CDR3 DNA sequence: TGTGCCAGCTCACCAGACAATCAGCCCCAGCATTTT.

In its sample, this clone was seen once. V gene TRBV14 combines with J gene TRBJ2-2; maybe TRBD1 (5 bases). The CDR3 spans 15 residues. CDR1 is SGHDN and CDR2 is FVKESK in the germline V gene. V was shortened by 1 base and J by 3 bases, with 9 bases between the two germline ends. The CDR3 here is CASSQVSGYTGELFF. CDR3 DNA: TGTGCCAGCAGCCAAGTATCAGGGTACACCGGGGAGCTGTTTTTT.

V gene TRBV19 combines with J gene TRBJ2-7; D gene uncertain. Trimming took 2 bases from V and 0 from J, leaving 11 bases between them. CDR3 length: 15 amino acids. CDR1 is LNHDA and CDR2 is SQIVND in the germline V gene (reference sequence). The CDR3 coding sequence is TGTGCCAGTAGTATAAGGAAGACGAGCTCCTACGAGCAGTACTTC. Encoded protein: CASSIRKTSSYEQYF.